This TCR beta chain stems from a study of T cell responses to AZD1222 COVID-19 vaccine. The CDR3 has 14 residues. Germline-derived CDR1 and CDR2 are SGHDT and YYEEEE. Losses at the gene ends were 4 bases for V and 2 bases for J; bases not matched to a gene: 3. Only in-frame clones appear in the TCRdb table, and some are missing; sequencing was by immunoSEQ multiplex PCR. Counted here are roughly 130,000 clones, about 90% occurring once; the ten biggest clones make up 1.7%. The chain carries TRBV5-6 and TRBJ1-3, with 7 bases identical to TRBD1. This TCR came from an adult in good health. The sequenced sample was peripheral blood, obtained on day 0 of AZD1222 vaccination. The CDR3 loop reads CASSRDSTGNTIYF. Here the CDR3 DNA reads TGTGCCAGCAGCCGGGACAGTACTGGAAACACCATATATTTT.